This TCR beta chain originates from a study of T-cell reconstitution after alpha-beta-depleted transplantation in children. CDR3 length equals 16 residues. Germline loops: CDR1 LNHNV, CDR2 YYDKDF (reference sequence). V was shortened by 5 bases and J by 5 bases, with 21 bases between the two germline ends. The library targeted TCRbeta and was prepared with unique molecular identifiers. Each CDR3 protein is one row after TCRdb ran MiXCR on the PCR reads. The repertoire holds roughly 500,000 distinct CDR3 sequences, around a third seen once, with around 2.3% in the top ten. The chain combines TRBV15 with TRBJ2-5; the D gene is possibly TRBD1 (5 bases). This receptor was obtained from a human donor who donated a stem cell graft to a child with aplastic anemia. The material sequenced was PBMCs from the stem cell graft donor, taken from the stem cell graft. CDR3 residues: CATSGARTKAAETQYF. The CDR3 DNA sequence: TGTGCCACCAGCGGGGCCAGGACCAAGGCGGCGGAGACCCAGTACTTC.